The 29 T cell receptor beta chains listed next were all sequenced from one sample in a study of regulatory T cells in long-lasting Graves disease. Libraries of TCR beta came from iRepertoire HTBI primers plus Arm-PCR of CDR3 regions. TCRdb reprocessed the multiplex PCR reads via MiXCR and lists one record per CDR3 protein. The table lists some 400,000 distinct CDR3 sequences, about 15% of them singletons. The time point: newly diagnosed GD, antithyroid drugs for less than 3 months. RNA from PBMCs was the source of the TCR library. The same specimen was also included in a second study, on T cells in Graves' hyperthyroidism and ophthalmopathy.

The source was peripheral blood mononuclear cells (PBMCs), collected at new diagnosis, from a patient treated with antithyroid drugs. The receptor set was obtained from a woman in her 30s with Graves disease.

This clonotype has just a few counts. The CDR3 is CASSSHGANGYTF. CDR3 DNA sequence: TGTGCCAGCAGTTCCCACGGGGCGAATGGCTACACCTTC. The chain couples TRBV27 to TRBJ1-2, with D maybe TRBD1 (5 bases). The CDR3 extends over 13 amino acids. CDR1 is MNHEY, CDR2 SMNVEV, per germline (reference sequence). V was cut by 4 bases and J by 6 bases, with 12 bases left in between.

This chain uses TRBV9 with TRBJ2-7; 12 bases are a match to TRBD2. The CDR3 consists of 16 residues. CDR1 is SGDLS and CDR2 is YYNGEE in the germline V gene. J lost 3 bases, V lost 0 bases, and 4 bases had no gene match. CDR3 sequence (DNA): TGTGCCAGCAGCGTAGGACTAGCGGGAGAGGTCTACGAGCAGTACTTC. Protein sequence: CASSVGLAGEVYEQYF.

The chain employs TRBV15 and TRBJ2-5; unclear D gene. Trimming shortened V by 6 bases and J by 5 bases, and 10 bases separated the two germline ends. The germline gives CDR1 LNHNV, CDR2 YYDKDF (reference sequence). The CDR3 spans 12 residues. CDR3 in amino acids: CATRGLQETQYF. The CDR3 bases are TGTGCCACCAGAGGGCTGCAGGAGACCCAGTACTTC. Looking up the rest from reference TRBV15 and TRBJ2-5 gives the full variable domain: DAMVIQNPRYQVTQFGKPVTLSCSQTLNHNVMYWYQQKSSQAPKLLFHYYDKDFNNEADTPDNFQSRRPNTSFCFLDIRSPGLGDTAMYLCATRGLQETQYFGPGTRLLVL.

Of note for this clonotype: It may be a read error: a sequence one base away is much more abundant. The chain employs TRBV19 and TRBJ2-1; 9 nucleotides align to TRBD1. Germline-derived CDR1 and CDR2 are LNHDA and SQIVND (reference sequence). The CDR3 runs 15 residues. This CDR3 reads CAGSVGTGWAKEQFF. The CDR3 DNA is TGTGCCGGTAGTGTCGGGACAGGGTGGGCAAAAGAGCAGTTCTTC.

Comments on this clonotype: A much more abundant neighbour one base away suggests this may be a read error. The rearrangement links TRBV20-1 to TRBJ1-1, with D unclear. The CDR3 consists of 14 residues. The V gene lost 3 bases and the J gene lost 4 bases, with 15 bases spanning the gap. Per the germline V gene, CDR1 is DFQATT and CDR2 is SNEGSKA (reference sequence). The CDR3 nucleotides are TGCAGTGCTAGGATGCGGGAAACGACCACTGAAGCTTTCTTT. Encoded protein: CSARMRETTTEAFF.

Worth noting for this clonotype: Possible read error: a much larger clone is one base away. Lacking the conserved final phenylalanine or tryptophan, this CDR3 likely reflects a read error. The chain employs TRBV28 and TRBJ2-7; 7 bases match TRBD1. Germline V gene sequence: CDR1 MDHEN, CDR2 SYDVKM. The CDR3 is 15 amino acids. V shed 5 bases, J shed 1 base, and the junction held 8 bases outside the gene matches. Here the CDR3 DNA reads TGTGCCAGCAGTACAGGGGTGAGGGTTTCCTACGAGCAGTACCTC. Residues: CASSTGVRVSYEQYL.

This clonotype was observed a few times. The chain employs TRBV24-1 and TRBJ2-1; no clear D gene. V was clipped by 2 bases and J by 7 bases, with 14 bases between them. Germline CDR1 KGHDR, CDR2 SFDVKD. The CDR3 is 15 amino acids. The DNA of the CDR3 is TGTGCCACCAGTGATTCTTCCGGGCCCAGTAATGAGCAGTTCTTC. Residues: CATSDSSGPSNEQFF.

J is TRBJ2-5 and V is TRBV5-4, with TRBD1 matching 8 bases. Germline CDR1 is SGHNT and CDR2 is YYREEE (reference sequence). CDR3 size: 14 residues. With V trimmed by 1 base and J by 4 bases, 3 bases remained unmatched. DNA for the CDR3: TGTGCCAGCAGCTTGTGGGACAGGACAGAGACCCAGTACTTC. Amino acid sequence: CASSLWDRTETQYF.

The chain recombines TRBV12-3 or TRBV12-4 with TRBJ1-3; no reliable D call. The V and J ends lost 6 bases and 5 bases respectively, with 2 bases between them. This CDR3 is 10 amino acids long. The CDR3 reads CASRRNTIYF. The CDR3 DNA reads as TGTGCCAGCAGACGAAACACCATATATTTT.

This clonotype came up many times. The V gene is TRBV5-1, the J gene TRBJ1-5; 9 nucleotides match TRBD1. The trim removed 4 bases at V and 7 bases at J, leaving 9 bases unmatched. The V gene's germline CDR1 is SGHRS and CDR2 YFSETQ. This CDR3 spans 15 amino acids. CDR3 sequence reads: CASSPNTGGGQPQHF. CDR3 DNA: TGCGCCAGCAGCCCCAATACAGGGGGCGGGCAGCCCCAGCATTTT.

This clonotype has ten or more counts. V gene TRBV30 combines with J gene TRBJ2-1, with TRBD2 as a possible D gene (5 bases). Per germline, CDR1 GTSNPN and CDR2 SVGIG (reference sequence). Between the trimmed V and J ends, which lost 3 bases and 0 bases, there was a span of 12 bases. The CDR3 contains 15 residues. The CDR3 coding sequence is TGTGCCTGGAGAGTGGGAGTAGGCTCCTACAATGAGCAGTTCTTC. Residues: CAWRVGVGSYNEQFF.

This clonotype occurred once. The CDR3 sequence is CAWGGGTYNEQFF. The CDR3 nucleotides read TGTGCCTGGGGTGGCGGGACCTACAATGAGCAGTTCTTC. The rearrangement links TRBV30 to TRBJ2-1, with TRBD2 as a possible D gene (6 bases). The germline V gene encodes CDR1 GTSNPN and CDR2 SVGIG (reference sequence). V gave up 5 bases and J gave up 2 bases, with 10 bases separating them. The CDR3 sequence is 13 residues long.

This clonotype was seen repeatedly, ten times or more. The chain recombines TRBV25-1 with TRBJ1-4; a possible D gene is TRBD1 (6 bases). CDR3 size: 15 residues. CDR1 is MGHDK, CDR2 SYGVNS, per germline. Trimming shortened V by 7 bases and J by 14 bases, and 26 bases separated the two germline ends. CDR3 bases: TGTGCCAGCACCCCGGGAGGGGCACAGGGAATCAAGCTGTTTTTT. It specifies CASTPGGAQGIKLFF. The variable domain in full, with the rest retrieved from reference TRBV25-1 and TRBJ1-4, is EADIYQTPRYLVIGTGKKITLECSQTMGHDKMYWYQQDPGMELHLIHYSYGVNSTEKGDLSSESTVSRIRTEHFPLTLESARPSHTSQYLCASTPGGAQGIKLFFGSGTQLSVL.

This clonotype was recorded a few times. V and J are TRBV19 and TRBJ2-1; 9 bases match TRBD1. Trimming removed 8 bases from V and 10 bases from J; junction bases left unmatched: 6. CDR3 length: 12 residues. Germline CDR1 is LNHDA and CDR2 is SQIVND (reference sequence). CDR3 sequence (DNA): TGTGCCAGTGGGACAGGGCCAGGGGAGCAGTTCTTC. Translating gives CASGTGPGEQFF.

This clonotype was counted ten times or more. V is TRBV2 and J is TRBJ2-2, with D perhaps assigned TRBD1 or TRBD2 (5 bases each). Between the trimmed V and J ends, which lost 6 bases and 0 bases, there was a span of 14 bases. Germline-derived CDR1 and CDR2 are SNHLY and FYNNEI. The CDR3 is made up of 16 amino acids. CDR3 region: CASRRLGASNTGELFF. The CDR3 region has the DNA TGTGCCAGCAGACGACTCGGGGCCTCGAACACCGGGGAGCTGTTTTTT.

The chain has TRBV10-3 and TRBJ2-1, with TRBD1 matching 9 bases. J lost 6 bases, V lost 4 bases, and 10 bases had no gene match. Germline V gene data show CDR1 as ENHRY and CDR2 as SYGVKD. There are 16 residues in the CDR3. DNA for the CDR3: TGTGCCATCAGTGGCCGGGACAGGGCGGAGGTCAATGAGCAGTTCTTC. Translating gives CAISGRDRAEVNEQFF.

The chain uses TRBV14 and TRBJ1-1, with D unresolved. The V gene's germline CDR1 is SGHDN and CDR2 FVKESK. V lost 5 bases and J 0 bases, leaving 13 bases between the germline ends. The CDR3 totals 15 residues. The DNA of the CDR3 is TGTGCCAGCAGCTTGGCTGGGCTAATGAACACTGAAGCTTTCTTT. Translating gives CASSLAGLMNTEAFF. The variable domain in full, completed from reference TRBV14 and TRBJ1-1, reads EAGVTQFPSHSVIEKGQTVTLRCDPISGHDNLYWYRRVMGKEIKFLLHFVKESKQDESGMPNNRFLAERTGGTYSTLKVQPAELEDSGVYFCASSLAGLMNTEAFFGQGTRLTVV.

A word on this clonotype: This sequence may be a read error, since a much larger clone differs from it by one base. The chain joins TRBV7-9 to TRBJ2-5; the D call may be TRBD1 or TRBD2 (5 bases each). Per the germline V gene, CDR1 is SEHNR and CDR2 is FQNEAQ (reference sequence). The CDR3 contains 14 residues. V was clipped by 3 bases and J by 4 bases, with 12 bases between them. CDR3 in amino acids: CASSFGTTAETQYF. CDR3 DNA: TGTGCCAGCAGCTTCGGGACGACCGCAGAGACCCAGTACTTC.

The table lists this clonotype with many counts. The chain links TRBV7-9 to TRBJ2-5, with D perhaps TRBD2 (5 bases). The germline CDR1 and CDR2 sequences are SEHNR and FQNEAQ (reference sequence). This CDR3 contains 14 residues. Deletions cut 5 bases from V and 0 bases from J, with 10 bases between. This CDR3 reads CASSLGEYQETQYF. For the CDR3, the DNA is TGTGCCAGCAGCCTCGGGGAATACCAAGAGACCCAGTACTTC.

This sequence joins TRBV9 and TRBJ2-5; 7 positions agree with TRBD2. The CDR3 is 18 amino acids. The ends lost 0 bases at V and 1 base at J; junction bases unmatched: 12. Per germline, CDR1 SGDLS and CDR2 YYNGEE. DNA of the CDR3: TGTGCCAGCAGCGTAGTTAGTAGGCGTGGCGGGAGCCAAGAGACCCAGTACTTC. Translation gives CASSVVSRRGGSQETQYF.

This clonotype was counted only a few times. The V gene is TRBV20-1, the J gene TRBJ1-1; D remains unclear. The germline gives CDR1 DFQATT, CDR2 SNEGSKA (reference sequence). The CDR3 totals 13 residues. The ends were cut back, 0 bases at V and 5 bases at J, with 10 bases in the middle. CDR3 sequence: CSARDWEGTEAFF. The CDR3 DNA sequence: TGCAGTGCTAGAGATTGGGAGGGAACTGAAGCTTTCTTT.

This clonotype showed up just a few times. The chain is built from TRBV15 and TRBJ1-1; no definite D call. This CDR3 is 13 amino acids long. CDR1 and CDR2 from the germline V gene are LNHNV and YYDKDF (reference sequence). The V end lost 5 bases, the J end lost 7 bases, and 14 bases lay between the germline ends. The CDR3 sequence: CATSGESSIEAFF. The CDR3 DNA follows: TGTGCCACCAGCGGGGAATCCAGTATTGAAGCTTTCTTT.

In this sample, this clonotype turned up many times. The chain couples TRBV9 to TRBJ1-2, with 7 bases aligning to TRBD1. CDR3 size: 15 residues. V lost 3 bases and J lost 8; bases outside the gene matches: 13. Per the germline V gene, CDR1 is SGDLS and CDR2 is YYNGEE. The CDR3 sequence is CASSGAMTGLWGYTF. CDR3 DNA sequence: TGTGCCAGCAGCGGCGCAATGACAGGGTTATGGGGCTACACCTTC.

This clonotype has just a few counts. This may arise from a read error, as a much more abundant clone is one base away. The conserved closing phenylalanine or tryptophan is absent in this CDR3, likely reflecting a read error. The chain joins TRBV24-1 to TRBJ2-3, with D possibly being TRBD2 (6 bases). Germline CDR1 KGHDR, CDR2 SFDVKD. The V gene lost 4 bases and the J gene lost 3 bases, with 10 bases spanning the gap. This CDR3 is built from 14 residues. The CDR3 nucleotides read TGTGCCACCAGTGACCCGGGAGCTACAGATACGCAGTATCTT. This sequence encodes CATSDPGATDTQYL.

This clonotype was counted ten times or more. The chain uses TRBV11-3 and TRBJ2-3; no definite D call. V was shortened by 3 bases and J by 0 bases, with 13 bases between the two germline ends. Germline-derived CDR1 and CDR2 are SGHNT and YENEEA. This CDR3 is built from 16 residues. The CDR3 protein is CASSFLSPLSTDTQYF. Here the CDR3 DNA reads TGTGCCAGCAGCTTCCTGTCACCCCTTAGCACAGATACGCAGTATTTT.

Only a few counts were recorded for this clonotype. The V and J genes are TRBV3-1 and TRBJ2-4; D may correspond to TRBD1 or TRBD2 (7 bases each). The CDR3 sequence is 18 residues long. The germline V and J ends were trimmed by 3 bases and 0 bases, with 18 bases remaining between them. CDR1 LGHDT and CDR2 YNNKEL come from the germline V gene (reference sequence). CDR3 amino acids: CASSHPQGGGAAKNIQYF. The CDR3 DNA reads TGTGCCAGCAGCCACCCCCAGGGAGGGGGCGCAGCCAAAAACATTCAGTACTTC.

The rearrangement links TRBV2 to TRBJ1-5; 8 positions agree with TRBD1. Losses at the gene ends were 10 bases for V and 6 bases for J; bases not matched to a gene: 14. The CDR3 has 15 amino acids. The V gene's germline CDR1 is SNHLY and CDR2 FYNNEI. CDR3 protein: CATSPEGQAAQPQHF. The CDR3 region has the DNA TGTGCCACCTCCCCAGAGGGACAGGCCGCTCAGCCCCAGCATTTT.

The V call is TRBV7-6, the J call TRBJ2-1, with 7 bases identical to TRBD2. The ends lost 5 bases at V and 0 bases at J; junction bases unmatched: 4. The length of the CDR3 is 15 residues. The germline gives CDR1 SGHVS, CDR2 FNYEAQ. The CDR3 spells CASSKGGSSYNEQFF. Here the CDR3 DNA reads TGTGCCAGCAGCAAGGGCGGGAGCTCCTACAATGAGCAGTTCTTC.

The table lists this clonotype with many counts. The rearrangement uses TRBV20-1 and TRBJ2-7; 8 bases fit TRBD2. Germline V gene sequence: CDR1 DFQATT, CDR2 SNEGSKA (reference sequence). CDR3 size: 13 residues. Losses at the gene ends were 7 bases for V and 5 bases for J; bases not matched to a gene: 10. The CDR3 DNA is TGCAGTGGTTATGGACTAGCTCCCCACGAGCAGTACTTC. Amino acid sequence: CSGYGLAPHEQYF.